The 28 T cell receptor beta chains in this list originate from one sample, sequenced in a study of early T cells in non-severe SARS-CoV-2 infection (dated by TCRdb to the early 2020s). Libraries were made using 5' RACE. Sequencing relied on a NextSeq 500. Through fastp at Q25 and MiXCR, TCRdb rebuilt clones from the public reads, retaining in-frame beta chains. One record per CDR3 amino acid sequence lists the most common genes and DNA. In this sample the table shows around 57,000 distinct CDR3 sequences, 5.5% to 7% of which occur a single time. About 3% of the sample rests with the top ten. Sequenced here: whole blood, sampled at baseline. Receptors originate from an adult who was a healthcare worker with PCR-confirmed SARS-CoV-2 infection or an uninfected control (not recorded which).

The chain links TRBV28 to TRBJ1-6; D gene uncertain. CDR3 size: 12 residues. Germline CDR1 and CDR2: MDHEN and SYDVKM. Trimming cost V 2 bases and J 10 bases, with 6 bases left between them. The CDR3 region has the DNA TGTGCCAGCAGTTTAGGAAGCTCACCCCTCCACTTT. It codes for CASSLGSSPLHF.

This clonotype has at least ten counts. V gene TRBV6-5 combines with J gene TRBJ2-7; D tentatively fits TRBD1 or TRBD2 (5 bases each). Per germline, CDR1 MNHEY and CDR2 SVGAGI. Trimming removed 5 bases from V and 7 bases from J, with 18 bases in between. The CDR3 contains 14 residues. CDR3 in amino acids: CASSGGLPLLEQYF. In nucleotides, the CDR3 is TGTGCCAGCAGTGGGGGTCTCCCCCTCTTGGAGCAGTACTTC.

At least ten counts were recorded for this clonotype. A read error may account for a junction end that differs from germline. This chain uses TRBV20-1 with TRBJ2-6; 13 nucleotides align to TRBD2. The CDR3 covers 17 residues. CDR1 DFQATT and CDR2 SNEGSKA come from the germline V gene (reference sequence). Here the CDR3 DNA reads TGCAGTGCTGGAACCGGGACTAGCGGGACAGGGGCCAACGTCCCGACTTTC. Its translation: CSAGTGTSGTGANVPTF.

This clonotype appeared a few times. The rearrangement links TRBV6-5 to TRBJ2-1, with 7 bases fitting TRBD1. The CDR3 runs to 16 residues. V shed 7 bases, J shed 4 bases, and the junction held 13 bases outside the gene matches. CDR1 and CDR2 (germline): MNHEY, SVGAGI. The CDR3 loop is CASTLTTGTAYNEQFF. DNA of the CDR3: TGTGCCAGCACCCTAACCACCGGGACAGCGTACAATGAGCAGTTCTTC.

The J gene is TRBJ2-7, the V gene TRBV29-1, with D perhaps TRBD1 or TRBD2 (5 bases each). CDR1 and CDR2 (germline): SQVTM, ANQGSEA. The CDR3 spans 12 residues. V was shortened by 8 bases and J by 2 bases, with 13 bases between the two germline ends. CDR3 bases: TGCAGCTTCCGGGACGGCCCCTACGAGCAGTACTTC. This sequence encodes CSFRDGPYEQYF.

This clonotype was detected a few times. V gene TRBV28 combines with J gene TRBJ2-7; the D gene is possibly TRBD2 (6 bases). V was shortened by 2 bases and J by 2 bases, with 10 bases between the two germline ends. The length of the CDR3 is 14 residues. CDR1 is MDHEN and CDR2 is SYDVKM in the germline V gene. The CDR3 spells CASSLHSGAYEQYF. As DNA, the CDR3 is TGTGCCAGCAGTTTACATAGCGGCGCCTACGAGCAGTACTTC.

The chain carries TRBV20-1 and TRBJ2-2, with D perhaps TRBD1 or TRBD2 (6 bases each). The CDR3 runs 12 residues. Trimming cost V 4 bases and J 8 bases, with 11 bases left between them. CDR1 DFQATT and CDR2 SNEGSKA come from the germline V gene (reference sequence). This CDR3 is CSAMPGAGELFF. The DNA for the CDR3 is TGCAGTGCTATGCCGGGGGCAGGGGAGCTGTTTTTT.

The sample holds many counts of this clonotype. The chain links TRBV9 to TRBJ1-4; 8 bases agree with TRBD1. V lost 0 bases and J lost 7; bases outside the gene matches: 2. Germline-derived CDR1 and CDR2 are SGDLS and YYNGEE. The CDR3 totals 14 residues. The CDR3 bases are TGTGCCAGCAGCGTAGGGACAGGGAGTGAAAAACTGTTTTTT. It codes for CASSVGTGSEKLFF.

The chain combines TRBV19 with TRBJ1-5; TRBD1 matches at 8 bases. Germline CDR1 LNHDA, CDR2 SQIVND (reference sequence). This CDR3 comprises 14 residues. V was clipped by 3 bases and J by 4 bases; unmatched bases: 2. CDR3 residues: CASSIRTGNQPQHF. The CDR3 DNA is TGTGCCAGTAGTATCAGGACAGGGAATCAGCCCCAGCATTTT.

This clonotype was detected ten times or more. The chain recombines TRBV7-9 with TRBJ2-7; 7 bases line up with TRBD2. Germline trimming cut 5 bases from V and 5 bases from J; bases unmatched to any gene: 6. CDR1 is SEHNR, CDR2 FQNEAQ, per germline (reference sequence). The CDR3 sequence is 13 residues long. CDR3: CASSKSGNNEQYF. The CDR3 DNA follows: TGTGCCAGCAGCAAGAGCGGGAACAACGAGCAGTACTTC.

This clonotype came up a few times. The chain combines TRBV20-1 with TRBJ2-2, with D possibly matching TRBD2 (5 bases). CDR1 DFQATT and CDR2 SNEGSKA come from the germline V gene (reference sequence). V gave up 0 bases and J gave up 0 bases, with 17 bases separating them. CDR3 length equals 18 residues. The CDR3, as DNA: TGCAGTGCTAGAGATTTACGGGGAGATAACCCGAACACCGGGGAGCTGTTTTTT. The encoded protein is CSARDLRGDNPNTGELFF.

This clonotype was seen many times. The rearrangement links TRBV7-2 to TRBJ2-7; TRBD1 might be the D (6 bases). From germline, CDR1 is SGHTA and CDR2 FQGNSA. This CDR3 is 14 amino acids long. Deletions cut 8 bases from V and 7 bases from J, with 21 bases between. This CDR3 is CASFRGTRGTEQYF. The CDR3 coding sequence is TGTGCCAGCTTTCGAGGGACAAGGGGAACAGAGCAGTACTTC. The complete variable domain, with remaining parts taken from reference TRBV7-2 and TRBJ2-7, reads GAGVSQSPSNKVTEKGKDVELRCDPISGHTALYWYRQSLGQGLEFLIYFQGNSAPDKSGLPSDRFSAERTGGSVSTLTIQRTQQEDSAVYLCASFRGTRGTEQYFGPGTRLTVT.

This clonotype has a count of ten or more. This rearrangement joins TRBV21-1 to TRBJ1-6. TRBV21-1 is listed as a pseudogene. The CDR3 runs 17 residues. The CDR3 DNA follows: TGTGCCAGCAGCAAAGGACCTATGGAGGGACTTAATTCACCCCTCCACTTT. Translating gives CASSKGPMEGLNSPLHF.

In its sample, this clonotype was seen many times. The rearrangement joins TRBV5-6 to TRBJ2-3; D could derive from TRBD1 or TRBD2 (5 bases each). Germline V CDR1 and CDR2: SGHDT, YYEEEE. The CDR3 covers 15 residues. V gave up 5 bases and J gave up 0 bases, with 13 bases separating them. Here the CDR3 DNA reads TGTGCCAGCAGGATGGGGCGGGTTAGCACAGATACGCAGTATTTT. Protein product: CASRMGRVSTDTQYF.

At least ten counts were recorded for this clonotype. This chain joins TRBV6-6 and TRBJ1-1, with D possibly TRBD1 on 6 matching bases. The CDR3 sequence is 14 residues long. The germline V gene encodes CDR1 MNHNY and CDR2 SVGAGI (reference sequence). V was trimmed by 5 bases and J by 4 bases, leaving 14 bases between them. The CDR3 loop is CASSNHRGGTEAFF. CDR3 nucleotides: TGTGCCAGCAGTAACCATCGAGGGGGCACTGAAGCTTTCTTT.

There are many counts of this clonotype. V gene TRBV6-6 combines with J gene TRBJ1-1, with TRBD1 matching 8 bases. V lost 4 bases and J lost 11; bases outside the gene matches: 9. The CDR3 is 13 residues long. Germline assignment: CDR1 MNHNY and CDR2 SVGAGI (reference sequence). CDR3 residues: CASSLQGAFMAFF. As DNA, the CDR3 is TGTGCCAGCAGTTTGCAGGGGGCATTTATGGCTTTCTTT.

This clonotype came up a few times. V and J are TRBV20-1 and TRBJ2-7; D unclear. The CDR3 is 12 amino acids. Trimming removed 0 bases from V and 6 bases from J, with 9 bases in between. CDR1 DFQATT and CDR2 SNEGSKA come from the germline V gene (reference sequence). This CDR3 reads CSARDRFGEQYF. CDR3 DNA sequence: TGCAGTGCTAGAGATCGGTTCGGCGAGCAGTACTTC.

This clonotype was seen many times. The rearrangement joins TRBV24-1 to TRBJ2-1; tentatively, D is TRBD1 or TRBD2 (6 bases each). There are 13 residues in the CDR3. The germline V gene has CDR1 KGHDR and CDR2 SFDVKD. Trimming left V 3 bases short and J 8 bases short, with 10 bases between. CDR3 nucleotide sequence: TGTGCCACCAGTGATCCGGGGGCCGATGAGCAGTTCTTC. Translated: CATSDPGADEQFF.

The chain uses TRBV6-5 and TRBJ2-1, with D possibly being TRBD1 (5 bases). The CDR3 runs 12 residues. Germline loops: CDR1 MNHEY, CDR2 SVGAGI. V gave up 5 bases and J gave up 9 bases, with 11 bases separating them. The CDR3 DNA reads as TGTGCCAGCAGTAGGCGGCAGGGTGAGCAGTTCTTC. It yields the protein CASSRRQGEQFF.

This clonotype was counted a few times. The rearrangement joins TRBV28 to TRBJ2-3; 8 bases fit TRBD1. The CDR3 totals 14 residues. V was pared by 6 bases and J by 4 bases, with 6 bases of the junction left unmatched. Germline V gene lookup returns CDR1 MDHEN and CDR2 SYDVKM. CDR3 bases: TGTGCCAGCAGCTCGGGACAGGACGCAGATACGCAGTATTTT. Protein product: CASSSGQDADTQYF.

This clonotype was found many times. This chain connects TRBV6-2 or TRBV6-3 to TRBJ2-5; perhaps TRBD2 as D (6 bases). V lost 0 bases and J 4 bases, leaving 15 bases between the germline ends. CDR3 length: 16 amino acids. Germline CDR1 and CDR2: MNHEY and SVGEGT. The CDR3 DNA is TGTGCCAGCAGTTACTCGAAACGGGAGCTAGGAGAGACCCAGTACTTC. It translates to CASSYSKRELGETQYF.

This clonotype appeared a few times. V and J are TRBV12-5 and TRBJ1-2; 7 bases fit TRBD1. After removal of 1 base from V and 3 bases from J, the junction contained 5 bases not matched to a gene. The CDR3 spans 15 residues. Germline V gene data show CDR1 as LGHNT and CDR2 as FRNRAP. The CDR3 protein is CASGLDRGRDYGYTF. The CDR3 nucleotides read TGTGCTAGTGGTTTGGACAGGGGACGGGACTATGGCTACACCTTC.

In this sample, this clonotype turned up many times. The CDR3 loop reads CSARGLRDSPLHF. The DNA of the CDR3 is TGCAGTGCCAGGGGGTTAAGGGATTCACCCCTCCACTTT. The rearrangement links TRBV20-1 to TRBJ1-6; TRBD1 matches at 7 bases. Germline V gene sequence: CDR1 DFQATT, CDR2 SNEGSKA (reference sequence). This CDR3 is built from 13 residues. The trim removed 6 bases at V and 8 bases at J, leaving 7 bases unmatched.

The chain employs TRBV28 and TRBJ2-7, with unresolved D. V was trimmed by 5 bases and J by 6 bases, leaving 11 bases between them. The germline V gene encodes CDR1 MDHEN and CDR2 SYDVKM. The CDR3 has 12 residues. The chain's CDR3 is CASSPSLPEQYF. The DNA of the CDR3 is TGTGCCAGCAGTCCGAGTCTTCCCGAGCAGTACTTC.

This clonotype was seen more than once but under ten times. CDR3 in DNA: TGTGCCAGCAGTTTCAGGCTGTGGGGACAGGTTCCCTACGAGCAGTACTTC. It translates to CASSFRLWGQVPYEQYF. This rearrangement joins TRBV28 to TRBJ2-7; 8 nucleotides align to TRBD1. CDR3 size: 17 residues. With 3 bases clipped from V and 2 bases from J, the junction kept 12 bases outside the gene matches. Per germline, CDR1 MDHEN and CDR2 SYDVKM.

This clonotype was picked up many times. This chain uses TRBV5-4 with TRBJ2-3; 13 nucleotides line up with TRBD2. This CDR3 comprises 16 residues. V trimming: 3 bases; J trimming: 4 bases; junction bases outside the gene matches: 5. Germline V gene sequence: CDR1 SGHNT, CDR2 YYREEE (reference sequence). The CDR3 DNA is TGTGCCAGCAGCTGGACTAGCGGGAGAGGGGCAGATACGCAGTATTTT. Its protein is CASSWTSGRGADTQYF. The entire variable domain, with the rest obtained from reference TRBV5-4 and TRBJ2-3, is as follows: ETGVTQSPTHLIKTRGQQVTLRCSSQSGHNTVSWYQQALGQGPQFIFQYYREEENGRGNFPPRFSGLQFPNYSSELNVNALELDDSALYLCASSWTSGRGADTQYFGPGTRLTVL.

The sample holds a few counts of this clonotype. This chain connects TRBV10-3 to TRBJ2-1; TRBD2 matches 9 bases. The CDR3 spans 14 residues. Germline V gives CDR1 ENHRY, CDR2 SYGVKD. V was pared by 4 bases and J by 4 bases, with 2 bases of the junction left unmatched. Here the CDR3 reads CAISGTSEYNEQFF. The CDR3 DNA is TGTGCCATCAGTGGGACTAGCGAGTACAATGAGCAGTTCTTC.

This clonotype was counted between two and nine times. V usage is TRBV20-1 and J usage is TRBJ1-6, with 7 bases identical to TRBD1. In germline, CDR1 is DFQATT, CDR2 SNEGSKA (reference sequence). The CDR3 spans 16 residues. V shed 0 bases, J shed 7 bases, and the junction held 9 bases outside the gene matches. The CDR3 here is CSARDTQGGSNSPLHF. CDR3 DNA: TGCAGTGCTAGAGATACCCAGGGGGGCAGCAATTCACCCCTCCACTTT.